This is a list of T cell receptor beta chains from one sample in a study of early T cells in non-severe SARS-CoV-2 infection. TCRdb re-called the 5' RACE reads through MiXCR, storing one row per CDR3 protein. Among 100,000 to 150,000 distinct CDR3 sequences listed, 14% to 15% were seen once. Sample: whole blood. These receptors were taken from an adult who was a healthcare worker with PCR-confirmed SARS-CoV-2 infection or an uninfected control (not recorded which). Each CDR3 is given with its conserved first and last residue. D genes are given only for firm matches. Only part of the rows carry a size: once, few, many, or a class if the clone is expanded.

clone_size: few; v_call: TRBV18; d_call: TRBD1; j_call: TRBJ1-5; cdr3_aa: CASSPDRGSDQPQHF; cdr3_nt: TGTGCCAGCTCACCCGACAGGGGATCGGATCAGCCCCAGCATTTT
clone_size: many; v_call: TRBV5-1; d_call: .; j_call: TRBJ2-7; cdr3_aa: CASSLPGQTYEQYF; cdr3_nt: TGCGCCAGCAGCCTACCTGGACAGACCTACGAGCAGTACTTC
clone_size: few; v_call: TRBV3-1; d_call: .; j_call: TRBJ1-1; cdr3_aa: CASSPGPNTEAFF; cdr3_nt: TGTGCCAGCAGCCCAGGACCGAACACTGAAGCTTTCTTT
clone_size: .; v_call: TRBV11-2; d_call: .; j_call: TRBJ1-2; cdr3_aa: CASSLDGFYGYTF; cdr3_nt: TGTGCCAGCAGTTTGGACGGGTTCTATGGCTACACCTTC
clone_size: .; v_call: TRBV3-1; d_call: .; j_call: TRBJ2-4; cdr3_aa: CASSQDTRGDIQYF; cdr3_nt: TGTGCCAGCAGCCAAGATACCAGGGGGGACATTCAGTACTTC
clone_size: .; v_call: TRBV3-1; d_call: .; j_call: TRBJ2-3; cdr3_aa: CASRGTAPNADTQYF; cdr3_nt: TGTGCCAGCAGAGGGACCGCCCCAAATGCAGATACGCAGTATTTT
clone_size: few; v_call: TRBV7-9; d_call: .; j_call: TRBJ1-6; cdr3_aa: CASSSQTDSPLHF; cdr3_nt: TGTGCCAGCAGCTCCCAGACAGATTCACCCCTCCACTTT
clone_size: once; v_call: TRBV7-9; d_call: .; j_call: TRBJ2-7; cdr3_aa: CASSSFDEQYF; cdr3_nt: TGTGCCAGCAGCTCCTTCGACGAGCAGTACTTC
clone_size: many; v_call: TRBV4-1; d_call: TRBD1; j_call: TRBJ1-1; cdr3_aa: CASSAPTGEATAFF; cdr3_nt: TGCGCCAGCAGCGCCCCGACAGGGGAAGCTACGGCTTTCTTT
clone_size: many; v_call: TRBV5-4; d_call: .; j_call: TRBJ1-4; cdr3_aa: CASSWGAGVEKLFF; cdr3_nt: TGTGCCAGCAGCTGGGGGGCAGGGGTTGAAAAACTGTTTTTT
clone_size: few; v_call: TRBV3-1; d_call: TRBD1; j_call: TRBJ1-2; cdr3_aa: CASSTPGGYYGYTF; cdr3_nt: TGTGCCAGCAGCACCCCAGGGGGGTACTATGGCTACACCTTC
clone_size: few; v_call: TRBV7-9; d_call: TRBD1; j_call: TRBJ1-4; cdr3_aa: CASSLGQYNEKLFF; cdr3_nt: TGTGCCAGCAGCTTGGGACAGTATAATGAAAAACTGTTTTTT
clone_size: few; v_call: TRBV7-9; d_call: TRBD2; j_call: TRBJ2-5; cdr3_aa: CASSLTGGLETQYF; cdr3_nt: TGTGCCAGCAGCTTAACGGGGGGGCTGGAGACCCAGTACTTC
clone_size: many; v_call: TRBV9; d_call: .; j_call: TRBJ2-5; cdr3_aa: CASSVGPGVGETQYF; cdr3_nt: TGTGCCAGCAGCGTAGGGCCAGGGGTCGGAGAGACCCAGTACTTC